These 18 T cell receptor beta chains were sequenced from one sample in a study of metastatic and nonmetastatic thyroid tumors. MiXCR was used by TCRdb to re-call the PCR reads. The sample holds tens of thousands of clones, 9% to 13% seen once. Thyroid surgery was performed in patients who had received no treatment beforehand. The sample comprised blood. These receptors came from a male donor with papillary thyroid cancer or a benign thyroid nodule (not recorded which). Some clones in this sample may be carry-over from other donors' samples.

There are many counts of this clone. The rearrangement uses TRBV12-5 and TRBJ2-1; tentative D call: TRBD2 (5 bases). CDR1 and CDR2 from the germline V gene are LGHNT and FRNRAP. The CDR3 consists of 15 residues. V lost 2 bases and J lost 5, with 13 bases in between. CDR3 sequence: CASGLMIAQNNEQFF. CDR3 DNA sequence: TGTGCTAGTGGTTTGATGATAGCGCAGAACAATGAGCAGTTCTTC.

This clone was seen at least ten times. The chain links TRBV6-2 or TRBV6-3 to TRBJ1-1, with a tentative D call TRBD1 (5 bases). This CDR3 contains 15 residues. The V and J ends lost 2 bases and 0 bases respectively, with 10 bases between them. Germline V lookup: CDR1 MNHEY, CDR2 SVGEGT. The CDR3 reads CASSYRIGVNTEAFF. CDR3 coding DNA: TGTGCCAGCAGTTACCGGATAGGGGTGAACACTGAAGCTTTCTTT.

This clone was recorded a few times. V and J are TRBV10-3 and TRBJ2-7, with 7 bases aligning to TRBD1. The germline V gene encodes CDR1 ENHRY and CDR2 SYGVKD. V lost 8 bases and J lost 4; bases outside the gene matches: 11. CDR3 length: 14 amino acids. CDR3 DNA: TGTGCCATCGGAGTTAAGGGGGCCGCGTACGAGCAGTACTTC. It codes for CAIGVKGAAYEQYF.

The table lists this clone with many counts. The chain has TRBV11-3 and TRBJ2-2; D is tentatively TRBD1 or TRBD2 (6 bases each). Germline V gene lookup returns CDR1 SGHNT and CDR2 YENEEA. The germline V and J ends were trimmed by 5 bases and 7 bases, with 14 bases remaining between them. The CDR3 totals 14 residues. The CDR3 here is CASSLRGHNGELFF. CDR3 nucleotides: TGTGCCAGCAGCCTCCGGGGGCATAACGGGGAGCTGTTTTTT.

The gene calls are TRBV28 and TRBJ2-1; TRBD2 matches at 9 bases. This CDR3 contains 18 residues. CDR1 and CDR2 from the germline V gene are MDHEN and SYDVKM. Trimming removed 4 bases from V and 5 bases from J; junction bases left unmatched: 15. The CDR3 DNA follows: TGTGCCAGCAGTTCTCGAGACCTACTGCTAGCGGGGAACAATGAGCAGTTCTTC. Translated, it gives CASSSRDLLLAGNNEQFF.

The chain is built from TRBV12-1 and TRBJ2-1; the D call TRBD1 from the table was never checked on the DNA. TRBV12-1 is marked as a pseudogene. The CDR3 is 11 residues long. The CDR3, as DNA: TGTGCCAGCACCCCTAGGCTTGAGCAGTTCTTC. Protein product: CASTPRLEQFF.

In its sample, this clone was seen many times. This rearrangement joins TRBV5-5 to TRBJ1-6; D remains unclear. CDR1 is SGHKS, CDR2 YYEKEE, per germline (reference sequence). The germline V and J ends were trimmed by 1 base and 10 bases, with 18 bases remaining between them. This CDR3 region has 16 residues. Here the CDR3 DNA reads TGTGCCAGCAGCTTGCGCGAATTTCGGGCTGGCTCACCCCTCCACTTT. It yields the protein CASSLREFRAGSPLHF.

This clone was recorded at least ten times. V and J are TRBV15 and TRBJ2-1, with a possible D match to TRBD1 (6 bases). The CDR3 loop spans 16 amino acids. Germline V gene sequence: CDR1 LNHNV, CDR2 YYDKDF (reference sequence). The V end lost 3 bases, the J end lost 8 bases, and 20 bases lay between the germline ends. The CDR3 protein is CATSSPDRYESHEQFF. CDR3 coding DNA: TGTGCCACCAGCAGCCCTGACAGGTACGAGTCGCATGAGCAGTTCTTC.

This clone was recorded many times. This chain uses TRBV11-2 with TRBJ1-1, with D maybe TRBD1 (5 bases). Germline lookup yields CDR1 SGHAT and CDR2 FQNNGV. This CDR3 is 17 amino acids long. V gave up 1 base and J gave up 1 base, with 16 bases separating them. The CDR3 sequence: CASSLGGLRLRNTEAFF. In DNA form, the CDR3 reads TGTGCCAGCAGCTTAGGGGGCCTGCGTCTGCGGAACACTGAAGCTTTCTTT.

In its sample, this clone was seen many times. CDR3 nucleotides: TGTGCCAGCAGCTCACCGGACAGGGGGCTTGCCTACGAGCAGTACTTC. Amino acids: CASSSPDRGLAYEQYF. The chain is built from TRBV7-2 and TRBJ2-7; TRBD1 agrees at 11 bases. Trimming took 4 bases from V and 2 from J; bases not matched to a gene: 7. The CDR3 runs 16 residues. The germline CDR1 and CDR2 sequences are SGHTA and FQGNSA.

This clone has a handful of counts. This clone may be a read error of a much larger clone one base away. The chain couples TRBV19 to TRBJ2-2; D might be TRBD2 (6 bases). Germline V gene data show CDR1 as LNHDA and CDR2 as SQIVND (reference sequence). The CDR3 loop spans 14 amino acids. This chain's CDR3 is CASMEGRRTWELFF. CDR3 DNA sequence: TGTGCCAGTATGGAGGGGAGGCGCACCTGGGAGCTGTTTTTT.

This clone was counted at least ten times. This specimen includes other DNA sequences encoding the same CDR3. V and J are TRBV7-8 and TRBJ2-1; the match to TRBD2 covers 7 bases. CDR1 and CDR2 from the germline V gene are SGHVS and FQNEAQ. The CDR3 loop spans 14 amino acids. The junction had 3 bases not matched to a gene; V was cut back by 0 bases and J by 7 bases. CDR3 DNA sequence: TGTGCCAGCAGCTTAGCGGGAGGGACGAATGAGCAGTTCTTC. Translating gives CASSLAGGTNEQFF.

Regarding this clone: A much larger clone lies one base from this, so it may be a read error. As DNA, the CDR3 is TGTGCCAGCAGCTTAGATCACAGGCCTGGGGAGACCCAGTACTTC. Translated: CASSLDHRPGETQYF. V and J are TRBV7-9 and TRBJ2-5; TRBD1 might be the D (5 bases). This CDR3 region has 15 residues. The V end was cut by 1 base, the J end by 5 bases, with 14 bases between. CDR1 and CDR2 (germline): SEHNR, FQNEAQ (reference sequence).

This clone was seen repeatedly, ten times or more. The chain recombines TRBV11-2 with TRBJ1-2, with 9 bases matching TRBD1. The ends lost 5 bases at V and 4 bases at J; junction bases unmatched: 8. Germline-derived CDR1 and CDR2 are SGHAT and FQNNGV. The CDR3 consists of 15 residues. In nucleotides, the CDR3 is TGTGCCAGCAGCACTGGGACAGGGCTTCCCTATGGCTACACCTTC. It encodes CASSTGTGLPYGYTF.

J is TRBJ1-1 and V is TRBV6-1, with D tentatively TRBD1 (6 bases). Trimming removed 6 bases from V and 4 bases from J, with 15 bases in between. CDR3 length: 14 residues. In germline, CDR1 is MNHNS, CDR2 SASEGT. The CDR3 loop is CASSHWGPSTEAFF. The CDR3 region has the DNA TGTGCCAGCAGCCACTGGGGGCCGAGCACTGAAGCTTTCTTT.

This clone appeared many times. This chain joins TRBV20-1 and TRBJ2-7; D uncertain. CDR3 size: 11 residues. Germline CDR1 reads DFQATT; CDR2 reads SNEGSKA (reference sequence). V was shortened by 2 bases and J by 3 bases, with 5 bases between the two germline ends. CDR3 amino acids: CSARMGYEQYF. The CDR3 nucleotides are TGCAGTGCTAGAATGGGCTACGAGCAGTACTTC.

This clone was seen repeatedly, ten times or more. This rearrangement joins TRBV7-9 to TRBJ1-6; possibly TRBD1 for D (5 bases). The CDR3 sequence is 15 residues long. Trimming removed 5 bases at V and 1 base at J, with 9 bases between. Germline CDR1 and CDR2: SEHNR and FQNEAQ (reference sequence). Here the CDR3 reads CASSGGESYNSPLHF. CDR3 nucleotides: TGTGCCAGCAGCGGGGGAGAGTCCTATAATTCACCCCTCCACTTT.

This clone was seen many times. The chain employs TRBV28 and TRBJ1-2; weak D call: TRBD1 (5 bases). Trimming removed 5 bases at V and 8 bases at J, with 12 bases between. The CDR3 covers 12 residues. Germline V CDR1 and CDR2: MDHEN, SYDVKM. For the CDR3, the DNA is TGTGCCAGCAGTCCAGACGGGGGGGGCTACACCTTC. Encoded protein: CASSPDGGGYTF.